These T cell receptor beta chains were read from a single sample in a study of CD8+ T cells in alopecia areata. Sequencing used immunoSEQ multiplex PCR; TCRdb keeps in-frame clones, though not all of them. The repertoire holds approximately 150,000 clones, around 60% seen once, with more than 13% in the top ten. The sample was CD4+ T cells sorted from blood, taken at week 24, from a patient treated with tofacitinib. All receptors derive from a human donor with alopecia areata. CDR3s include the opening cysteine and the closing phenylalanine or tryptophan. D genes are given only for firm matches. Clone size is shown for a subset of rows, as once, few, many or a class of expanded clone.

v_call	d_call	j_call	clone_size	cdr3_length	cdr3_nt	cdr3_aa
TRBV28	.	TRBJ2-1	few	15	TGTGCCAGCAGTTCCCTACAGGGCCGGGCGAATGAGCAGTTCTTC	CASSSLQGRANEQFF
TRBV14	.	TRBJ1-1	.	17	TGTGCCAGCAGCCAAGAACAAGCCTACTTTGTCAACACTGAAGCTTTCTTT	CASSQEQAYFVNTEAFF
TRBV4-2	TRBD1	TRBJ1-1	few	15	TGTGCCAGCAGCCGAGGGGGGGGACAGGGCCTTGAAGCTTTCTTT	CASSRGGGQGLEAFF
TRBV5-5	TRBD1	TRBJ1-5	few	13	TGTGCCAGCAGCTACTACAGGGGGCAGCCCCAGCATTTT	CASSYYRGQPQHF
TRBV7-9	.	TRBJ2-1	few	9	TGTGCCTGGGGCAATGAGCAGTTCTTC	CAWGNEQFF
TRBV2	TRBD1	TRBJ1-4	few	13	TGTGCCAGCACGGGACAGGCTTATGAAAAACTGTTTTTT	CASTGQAYEKLFF
TRBV29-1	.	TRBJ2-7	.	13	TGCAGCGTTGAAGGACAGCGTTCCTACGAGCAGTACTTC	CSVEGQRSYEQYF
TRBV4-1	.	TRBJ1-4	.	15	TGCGCCAGCAGCCAAGGTGGCTGGACTAATGAAAAACTGTTTTTT	CASSQGGWTNEKLFF
TRBV7-2	TRBD2	TRBJ2-5	.	16	TGTGCCAGCAGCCCCCAAAGCGGGGGCCCGCAAGAGACCCAGTACTTC	CASSPQSGGPQETQYF
TRBV5-1	.	TRBJ1-1	once	13	TGCGCCAGCAGCTCGCAGGGTATCGCTGAAGCTTTCTTT	CASSSQGIAEAFF
TRBV5-1	.	TRBJ2-3	.	12	TGCGCCAGCAGCTTGGATACAGATACGCAGTATTTT	CASSLDTDTQYF
TRBV7-9	.	TRBJ1-1	.	12	TGTGCCAGCAGCGGACCGAACACTGAAGCTTTCTTT	CASSGPNTEAFF
TRBV7-9	.	TRBJ2-7	once	12	TGTGCCAGCAGCCAAGGGACCTACGAGCAGTACTTC	CASSQGTYEQYF
TRBV2	.	TRBJ2-7	.	14	TGTGCCAGCAGTGTATCACAGCGTTCCTACGAGCAGTACTTC	CASSVSQRSYEQYF
TRBV5-6	.	TRBJ2-2	.	14	TGTGCCAGCAGCTTGGACACCCGGGGGAAGGAGCTGTTTTTT	CASSLDTRGKELFF
TRBV2	.	TRBJ2-5	.	11	TGTGCCAGCAGTGAATGGGAGACCCAGTACTTC	CASSEWETQYF
TRBV6-5	TRBD2	TRBJ2-3	.	16	TGTGCCAGCAGTTTGCCAAGCGGGGGTGTAACAGATACGCAGTATTTT	CASSLPSGGVTDTQYF
TRBV7-6	TRBD2	TRBJ2-5	.	17	TGTGCCAGCAGCTTAGGACTAGCGGGGGCTCCCTCAGGGACCCAGTACTTC	CASSLGLAGAPSGTQYF
TRBV30	.	TRBJ1-4	few	13	TGTGCCTGGAGTATTAGGATGAATGAAAAACTGTTTTTT	CAWSIRMNEKLFF
TRBV7-9	TRBD1	TRBJ2-2	.	16	TGTGCCAGCAGTTTAGGGGGCACGTTGAACACCGGGGAGCTGTTTTTT	CASSLGGTLNTGELFF
TRBV29-1	TRBD1	TRBJ2-7	.	12	TGCAGCGCCGGTGGACAGGGGGACGAGCAGTACTTC	CSAGGQGDEQYF
TRBV29-1	TRBD1	TRBJ2-7	few	12	TGCAGCGTTTCGGACAGGGCCTACGAGCAGTACTTC	CSVSDRAYEQYF
TRBV7-9	TRBD1	TRBJ1-4	.	19	TGTGCCAGCAGCTGGGGGACAGGAGTGAGGATGTTAGCGAATGAAAAACTGTTTTTT	CASSWGTGVRMLANEKLFF
TRBV4-1	TRBD2	TRBJ2-5	.	16	TGCGCCAGCAGCCATTCGAAGCTAGCGGTGAAAGAGACCCAGTACTTC	CASSHSKLAVKETQYF
TRBV5-1	TRBD2	TRBJ2-5	.	15	TGCGCCAGCAGGAAACTAGCGGGAAAGTCAGAGACCCAGTACTTC	CASRKLAGKSETQYF
TRBV29-1	.	TRBJ2-1	.	11	TGCAGCGTTGGAGAGGGGTATGAGCAGTTCTTC	CSVGEGYEQFF
TRBV9	TRBD2	TRBJ2-5	once	15	TGTGCCAGCAGCGTAGCCCCAGCGGGGGAAGAGACCCAGTACTTC	CASSVAPAGEETQYF
TRBV15	.	TRBJ2-3	.	14	TGTGCCACCAGCAAGGGCAGGAGTGCTGATACGCAGTATTTT	CATSKGRSADTQYF
TRBV4-1	TRBD2	TRBJ2-7	few	17	TGCGCCAGCAGCCCCATTCGGACTAGCGGGGGGGCTTACGAGCAGTACTTC	CASSPIRTSGGAYEQYF
TRBV29-1	TRBD1	TRBJ2-7	few	13	TGCAGCGCCAACAGGGGATCTAACCACGAGCAGTACTTC	CSANRGSNHEQYF
TRBV19	.	TRBJ1-2	medium-sized	14	TGTGCCAGTAGGCGCCCGAGACAGACCTATGGCTACACCTTC	CASRRPRQTYGYTF
TRBV27	TRBD1	TRBJ1-1	.	14	TGTGCCAGCAGTAACAGGGGGGAAGGTACTGAAGCTTTCTTT	CASSNRGEGTEAFF
TRBV27	TRBD1	TRBJ2-3	.	15	TGTGCCAGCAGTTCGGGACAGGGGGCTTCAGATACGCAGTATTTT	CASSSGQGASDTQYF
TRBV29-1	TRBD2	TRBJ2-5	few	13	TGCAGCGTTACTAGCGGGGGGGTGGAGACCCAGTACTTC	CSVTSGGVETQYF
TRBV11-2	.	TRBJ2-1	.	14	TGTGCCAGCAGCTTAGATCGGGGAAACAATGAGCAGTTCTTC	CASSLDRGNNEQFF
TRBV5-1	.	TRBJ1-1	.	16	TGCGCCAGCAGGGAAGGGCAGGGAGGTCAGTACACTGAAGCTTTCTTT	CASREGQGGQYTEAFF
TRBV11-1	.	TRBJ1-2	.	13	TGTGCCAGCAGACACGACACCGAGGTTGGCTACACCTTC	CASRHDTEVGYTF
TRBV28	.	TRBJ2-7	.	15	TGTGCCAGCAGTTTAGCCCAGAGCTGGGCCTACGAGCAGTACTTC	CASSLAQSWAYEQYF
TRBV28	.	TRBJ1-2	once	15	TGTGCCAGCAGAGAAGGTTCCAGGGGTCCCTATGGCTACACCTTC	CASREGSRGPYGYTF
TRBV30	.	TRBJ1-2	.	12	TGTGCCATGGGACGTTTAAACTATGGCTACACCTTC	CAMGRLNYGYTF